A single sample gave rise to the 2 T cell receptor beta chains below, sequenced in a study of blood T cell repertoires in COVID-19. TCRdb's copy holds only in-frame clones and misses some; the assay was immunoSEQ multiplex PCR. The table has approximately 200,000 clones, approximately 83% seen once. Sequencing was performed on peripheral blood. The receptor set was obtained from a man between 60 and 75 years old with acute or convalescent COVID-19.

The rearrangement links TRBV5-1 to TRBJ2-1, with 16 bases matching TRBD2. The CDR3 sequence is 21 residues long. V lost 4 bases, J lost 0 bases, and 13 bases stayed unmatched. Germline V gives CDR1 SGHRS, CDR2 YFSETQ. The CDR3, as DNA: TGCGCCAGCAGCCTACTCCCGGGACTAGCGGGAGGGATGAGCTCCTACAATGAGCAGTTCTTC. Translating gives CASSLLPGLAGGMSSYNEQFF.

The rearrangement joins TRBV5-6 to TRBJ2-7, with TRBD1 matching over 8 bases. V shed 2 bases, J shed 3 bases, and the junction held 7 bases outside the gene matches. Looked up from germline, CDR1 is SGHDT and CDR2 is YYEEEE. The CDR3 is 15 amino acids. CDR3 loop: CASSFGAGGFYEQYF. The CDR3 nucleotides are TGTGCCAGCAGCTTCGGGGCAGGGGGCTTCTACGAGCAGTACTTC.